The TCR beta chain described here comes from a study of cytomegalovirus exposure and HLA in healthy donors. 13 Jbeta primers and 60 Vbeta primers were used for the PCR. This table comes from immunoSEQ multiplex PCR, and its TCRdb copy is limited to in-frame clones, with some not included. This sample has about 190,000 clones, with 81% found just once. This CDR3 is 16 amino acids long. The V gene end was trimmed by 2 bases and the J gene end by 2 bases; junction bases not matched to a gene: 1. Looked up from germline, CDR1 is SGHDN and CDR2 is FVKESK. V is TRBV14 and J is TRBJ1-6; 9 bases line up with TRBD1. This receptor was taken from a man aged 45-65 years in good health and CMV-seronegative. Material for sequencing was PBMCs. CDR3 protein: CASSQTGGAYNSPLHF. The CDR3, as DNA: TGTGCCAGCAGCCAAACAGGGGGCGCCTATAATTCACCCCTCCACTTT.